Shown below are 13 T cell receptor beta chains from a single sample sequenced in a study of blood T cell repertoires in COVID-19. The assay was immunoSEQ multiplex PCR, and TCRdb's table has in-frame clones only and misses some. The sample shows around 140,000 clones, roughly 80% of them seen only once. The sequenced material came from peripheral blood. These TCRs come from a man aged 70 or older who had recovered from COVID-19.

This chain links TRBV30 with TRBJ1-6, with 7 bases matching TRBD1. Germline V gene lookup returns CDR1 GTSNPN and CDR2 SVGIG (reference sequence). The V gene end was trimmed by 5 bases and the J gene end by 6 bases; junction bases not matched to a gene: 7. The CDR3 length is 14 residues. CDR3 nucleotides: TGTGCCTGGGTGCGGGACAGTTTTAATTCACCCCTCCACTTT. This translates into CAWVRDSFNSPLHF.

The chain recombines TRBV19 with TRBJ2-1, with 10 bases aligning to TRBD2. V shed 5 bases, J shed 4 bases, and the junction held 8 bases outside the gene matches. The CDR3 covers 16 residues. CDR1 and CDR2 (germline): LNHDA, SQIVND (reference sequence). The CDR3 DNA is TGTGCCAGTAGTCCCTGGATAGCGGGAGGTTACAATGAGCAGTTCTTC. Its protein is CASSPWIAGGYNEQFF.

The CDR3 sequence: CASSPWGRQETQYF. CDR3 DNA sequence: TGTGCCAGTAGCCCCTGGGGCAGGCAAGAGACCCAGTACTTC. V and J are TRBV19 and TRBJ2-5, with a tentative D call TRBD1 (5 bases). Germline V gene sequence: CDR1 LNHDA, CDR2 SQIVND (reference sequence). The CDR3 sequence is 14 residues long. V was trimmed by 6 bases and J by 2 bases, leaving 13 bases between them.

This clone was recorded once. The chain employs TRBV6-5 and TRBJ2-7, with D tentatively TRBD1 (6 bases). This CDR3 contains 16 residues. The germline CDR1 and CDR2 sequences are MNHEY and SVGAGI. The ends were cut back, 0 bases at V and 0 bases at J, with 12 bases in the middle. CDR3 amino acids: CASSYSTGLPSYEQYF. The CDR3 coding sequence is TGTGCCAGCAGTTACTCGACAGGTTTACCCTCCTACGAGCAGTACTTC.

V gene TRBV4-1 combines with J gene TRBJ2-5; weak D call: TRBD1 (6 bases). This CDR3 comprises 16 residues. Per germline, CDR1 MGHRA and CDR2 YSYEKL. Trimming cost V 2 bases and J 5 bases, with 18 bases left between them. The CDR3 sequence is CASSQPPGALRETQYF. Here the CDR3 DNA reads TGCGCCAGCAGCCAACCTCCAGGGGCCCTAAGGGAGACCCAGTACTTC.

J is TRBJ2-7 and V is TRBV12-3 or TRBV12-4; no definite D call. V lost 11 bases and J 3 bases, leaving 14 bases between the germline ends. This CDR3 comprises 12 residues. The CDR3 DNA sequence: TGTGCCGGGCTCGGCCTCCTCTACGAGCAGTACTTC. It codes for CAGLGLLYEQYF.

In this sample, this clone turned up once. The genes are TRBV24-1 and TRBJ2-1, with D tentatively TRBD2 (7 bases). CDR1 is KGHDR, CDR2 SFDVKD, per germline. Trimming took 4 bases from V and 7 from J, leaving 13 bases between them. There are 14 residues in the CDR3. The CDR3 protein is CATSEGGGRNEQFF. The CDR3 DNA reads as TGTGCCACCAGTGAAGGGGGAGGGCGGAATGAGCAGTTCTTC.

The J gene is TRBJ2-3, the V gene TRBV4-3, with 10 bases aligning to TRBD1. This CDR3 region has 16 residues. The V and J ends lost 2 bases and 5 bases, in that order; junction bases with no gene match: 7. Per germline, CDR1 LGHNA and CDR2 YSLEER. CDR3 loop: CASSQLPGQGIDTQYF. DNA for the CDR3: TGCGCCAGCAGCCAACTCCCGGGACAGGGGATAGATACGCAGTATTTT.

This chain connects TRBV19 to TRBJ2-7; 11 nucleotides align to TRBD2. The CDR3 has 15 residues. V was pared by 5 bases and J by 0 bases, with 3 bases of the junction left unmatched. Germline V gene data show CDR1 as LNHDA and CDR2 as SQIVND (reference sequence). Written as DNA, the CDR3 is TGTGCCAGTAGTGAGACTAGCGGGGTCTCCTACGAGCAGTACTTC. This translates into CASSETSGVSYEQYF.

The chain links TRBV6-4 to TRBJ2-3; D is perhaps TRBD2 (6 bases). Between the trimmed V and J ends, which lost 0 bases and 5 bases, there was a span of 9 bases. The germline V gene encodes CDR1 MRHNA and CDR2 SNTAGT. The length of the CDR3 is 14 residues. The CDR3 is CASSDSSGGDTQYF. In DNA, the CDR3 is TGTGCCAGCAGTGACTCTAGCGGAGGAGATACGCAGTATTTT.

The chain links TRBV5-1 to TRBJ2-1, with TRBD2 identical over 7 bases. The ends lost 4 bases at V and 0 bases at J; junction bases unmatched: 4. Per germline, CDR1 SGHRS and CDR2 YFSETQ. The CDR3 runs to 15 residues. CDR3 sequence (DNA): TGCGCCAGCAGCCCTTGGGGGGGCTCCTACAATGAGCAGTTCTTC. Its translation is CASSPWGGSYNEQFF.

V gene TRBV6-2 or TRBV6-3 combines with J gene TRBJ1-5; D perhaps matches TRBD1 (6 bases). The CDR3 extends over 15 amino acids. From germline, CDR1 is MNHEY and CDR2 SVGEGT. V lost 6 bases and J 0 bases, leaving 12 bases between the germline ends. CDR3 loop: CASSPDRNSNQPQHF. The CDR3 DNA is TGTGCCAGCAGCCCCGACAGGAATAGCAATCAGCCCCAGCATTTT.

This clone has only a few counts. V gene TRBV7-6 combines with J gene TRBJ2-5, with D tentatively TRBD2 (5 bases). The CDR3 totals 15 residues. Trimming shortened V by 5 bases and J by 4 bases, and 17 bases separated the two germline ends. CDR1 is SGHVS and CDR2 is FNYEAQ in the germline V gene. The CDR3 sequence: CASSPMAGNRETQYF. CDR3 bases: TGTGCCAGCAGCCCCATGGCCGGGAACCGAGAGACCCAGTACTTC.